These T cell receptor beta chains were read from a single sample in a study of T cell responses to AZD1222 COVID-19 vaccine. Clones were read by immunoSEQ multiplex PCR, and TCRdb kept only the in-frame ones, dropping some. The top ten clones hold approximately 14% of a sample with some 98,000 clones, 70% to 85% of them seen once. Sample: peripheral blood, taken 28 days after the second AZD1222 dose. These TCRs come from an adult who received the AZD1222 COVID-19 vaccine. Both conserved end residues are part of each CDR3. The D gene is left open where the match is weak. For some rows the clone size is stated as once, few or many, or as a class when expanded; others skip it.

size: NA; D: NA; V: TRBV6-5; J: TRBJ1-4; CDR3: CASRPGLGGKKLFF; DNA: TGTGCCAGCAGGCCGGGACTAGGAGGGAAAAAACTGTTTTTT
size: NA; D: NA; V: TRBV2; J: TRBJ2-7; CDR3: CASSAYPLNYEQYF; DNA: TGTGCCAGCAGTGCCTATCCACTTAACTACGAGCAGTACTTC
size: NA; D: NA; V: TRBV20-1; J: TRBJ2-1; CDR3: CSARGGNEQFF; DNA: TGCAGTGCTAGGGGAGGAAATGAGCAGTTCTTC
size: once; D: TRBD2; V: TRBV9; J: TRBJ2-3; CDR3: CVAPRTSRDTQYF; DNA: TGTGTGGCCCCAAGGACTAGCAGGGATACGCAGTATTTT
size: few; D: NA; V: TRBV20-1; J: TRBJ1-3; CDR3: CSASRGGSGNTIYF; DNA: TGCAGTGCTAGTCGGGGGGGTTCTGGAAACACCATATATTTT
size: NA; D: NA; V: TRBV20-1; J: TRBJ1-6; CDR3: CSAGGQFNSPLHF; DNA: TGCAGTGCTGGTGGGCAGTTTAATTCACCCCTCCACTTT
size: NA; D: NA; V: TRBV10-3; J: TRBJ2-5; CDR3: CASGDLRETQYF; DNA: TGTGCCAGTGGGGATTTGAGAGAGACCCAGTACTTC
size: few; D: TRBD1; V: TRBV24-1; J: TRBJ2-1; CDR3: CATGTGYNEQFF; DNA: TGTGCCACCGGGACAGGGTACAATGAGCAGTTCTTC
size: NA; D: NA; V: TRBV7-9; J: TRBJ2-2; CDR3: CATQTGTNTGELFF; DNA: TGTGCCACCCAGACCGGGACTAACACCGGGGAGCTGTTTTTT
size: NA; D: TRBD1; V: TRBV7-9; J: TRBJ1-1; CDR3: CASSSTGGGNTEAFF; DNA: TGTGCCAGCAGCTCCACAGGGGGGGGGAACACTGAAGCTTTCTTT
size: NA; D: NA; V: TRBV11-3; J: TRBJ1-1; CDR3: CASSFTSGDMNTEAFF; DNA: TGTGCCAGCAGCTTTACATCAGGAGACATGAACACTGAAGCTTTCTTT
size: NA; D: NA; V: TRBV7-9; J: TRBJ2-2; CDR3: CASSEDRTGELFF; DNA: TGTGCCAGCAGCGAGGACCGCACCGGGGAGCTGTTTTTT
size: NA; D: TRBD2; V: TRBV11-3; J: TRBJ2-5; CDR3: CASSLAGLAGRETQYF; DNA: TGTGCCAGCAGCTTAGCGGGGCTAGCGGGTCGAGAGACCCAGTACTTC
size: NA; D: TRBD1; V: TRBV27; J: TRBJ1-5; CDR3: CAGTRDRACNQPQHF; DNA: TGTGCCGGAACCCGGGACAGGGCGTGCAATCAGCCCCAGCATTTT
size: NA; D: TRBD1; V: TRBV7-9; J: TRBJ1-2; CDR3: CASVTGANYGYTF; DNA: TGTGCCAGCGTGACAGGGGCTAACTATGGCTACACCTTC
size: NA; D: NA; V: TRBV25-1; J: TRBJ1-2; CDR3: CASQWNYGYTF; DNA: TGTGCCAGCCAGTGGAACTATGGCTACACCTTC
size: NA; D: NA; V: TRBV30; J: TRBJ1-6; CDR3: CAWIGQNNSPLHF; DNA: TGTGCCTGGATCGGGCAGAATAATTCACCCCTCCACTTT